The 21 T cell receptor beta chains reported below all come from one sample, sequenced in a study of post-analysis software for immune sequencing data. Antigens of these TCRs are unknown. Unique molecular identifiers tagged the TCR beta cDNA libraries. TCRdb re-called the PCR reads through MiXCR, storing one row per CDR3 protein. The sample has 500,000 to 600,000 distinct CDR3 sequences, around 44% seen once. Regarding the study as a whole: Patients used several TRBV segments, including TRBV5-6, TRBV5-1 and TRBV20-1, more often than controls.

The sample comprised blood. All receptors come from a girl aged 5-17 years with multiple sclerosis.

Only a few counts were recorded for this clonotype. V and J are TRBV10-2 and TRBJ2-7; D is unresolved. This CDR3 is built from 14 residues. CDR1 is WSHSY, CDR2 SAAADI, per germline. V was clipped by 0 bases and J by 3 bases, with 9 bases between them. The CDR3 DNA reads TGCGCCAGCAGTGAGTCGACTCCCGGCTACGAGCAGTACTTC. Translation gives CASSESTPGYEQYF.

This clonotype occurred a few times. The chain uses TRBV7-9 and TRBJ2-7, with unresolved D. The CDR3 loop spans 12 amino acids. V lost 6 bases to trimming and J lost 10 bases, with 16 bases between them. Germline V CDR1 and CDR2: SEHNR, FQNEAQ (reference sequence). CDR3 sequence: CASRSGPSDQYF. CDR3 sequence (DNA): TGTGCCAGCAGGAGTGGACCCAGCGACCAGTACTTC.

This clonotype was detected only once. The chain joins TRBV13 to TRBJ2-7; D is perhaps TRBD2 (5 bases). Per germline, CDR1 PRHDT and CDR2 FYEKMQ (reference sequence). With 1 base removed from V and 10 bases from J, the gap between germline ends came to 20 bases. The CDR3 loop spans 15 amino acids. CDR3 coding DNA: TGTGCCAGCAGCTTAGCTTGGGAGATTCAAGAGGCCCAGTACTTC. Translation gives CASSLAWEIQEAQYF.

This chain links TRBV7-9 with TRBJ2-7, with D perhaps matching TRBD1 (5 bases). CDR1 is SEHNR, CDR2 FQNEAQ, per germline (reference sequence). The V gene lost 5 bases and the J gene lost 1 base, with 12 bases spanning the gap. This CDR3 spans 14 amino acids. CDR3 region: CASSPGPGSYEQYF. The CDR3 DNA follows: TGTGCCAGCAGCCCAGGACCAGGGTCCTACGAGCAGTACTTC.

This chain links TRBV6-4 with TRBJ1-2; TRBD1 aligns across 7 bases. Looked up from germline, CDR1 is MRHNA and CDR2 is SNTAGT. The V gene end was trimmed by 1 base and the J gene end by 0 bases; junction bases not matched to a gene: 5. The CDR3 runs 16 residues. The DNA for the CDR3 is TGTGCCAGCAGTGACTGGGACAGACCTCCTAACTATGGCTACACCTTC. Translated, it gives CASSDWDRPPNYGYTF.

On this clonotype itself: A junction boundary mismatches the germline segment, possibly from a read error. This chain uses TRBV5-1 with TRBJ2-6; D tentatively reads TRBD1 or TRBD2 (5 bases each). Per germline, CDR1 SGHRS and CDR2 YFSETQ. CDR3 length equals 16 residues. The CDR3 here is CASSLGGSSGANVRTF. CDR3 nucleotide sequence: TGCGCCAGCAGCTTGGGAGGGAGCTCTGGGGCCAACGTCCGGACTTTC.

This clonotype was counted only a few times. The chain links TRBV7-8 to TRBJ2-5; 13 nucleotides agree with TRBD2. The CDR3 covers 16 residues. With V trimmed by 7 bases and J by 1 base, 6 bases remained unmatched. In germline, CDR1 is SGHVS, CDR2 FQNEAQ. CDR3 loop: CASKGLAGYIQETQYF. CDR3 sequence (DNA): TGTGCCAGCAAGGGACTAGCGGGGTACATCCAAGAGACCCAGTACTTC.

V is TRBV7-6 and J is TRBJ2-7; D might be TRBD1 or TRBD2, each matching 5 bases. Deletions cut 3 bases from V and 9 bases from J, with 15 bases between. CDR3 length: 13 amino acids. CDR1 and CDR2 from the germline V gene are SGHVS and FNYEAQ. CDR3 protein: CASSLGPSRPQYF. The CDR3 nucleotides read TGTGCCAGCAGCTTGGGACCGTCCAGACCGCAGTACTTC. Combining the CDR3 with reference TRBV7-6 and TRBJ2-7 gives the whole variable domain GAGVSQSPRYKVTKRGQDVALRCDPISGHVSLYWYRQALGQGPEFLTYFNYEAQQDKSGLPNDRFSAERPEGSISTLTIQRTEQRDSAMYRCASSLGPSRPQYFGPGTRLTVT.

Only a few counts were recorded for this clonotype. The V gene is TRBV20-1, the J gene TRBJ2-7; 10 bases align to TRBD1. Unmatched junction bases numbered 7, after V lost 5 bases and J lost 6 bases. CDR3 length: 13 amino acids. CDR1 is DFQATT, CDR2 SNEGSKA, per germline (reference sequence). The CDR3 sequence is CSAPRDRGSEQYF. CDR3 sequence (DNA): TGCAGTGCTCCCCGGGACAGGGGATCCGAGCAGTACTTC.

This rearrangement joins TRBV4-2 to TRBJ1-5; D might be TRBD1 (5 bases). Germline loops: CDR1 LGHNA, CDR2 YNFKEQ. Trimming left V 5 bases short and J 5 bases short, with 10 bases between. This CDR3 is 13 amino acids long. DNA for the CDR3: TGTGCCAGCAGCGGGGGGGAGCATCAGCCCCAGCATTTT. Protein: CASSGGEHQPQHF.

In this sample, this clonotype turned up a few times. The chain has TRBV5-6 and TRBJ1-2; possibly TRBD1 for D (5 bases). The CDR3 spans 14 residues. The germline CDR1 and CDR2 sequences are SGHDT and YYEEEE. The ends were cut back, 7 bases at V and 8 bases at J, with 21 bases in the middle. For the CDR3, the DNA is TGTGCCAGCCACGGTCGGGACCGGGGTTTAGGCTACACCTTC. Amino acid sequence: CASHGRDRGLGYTF. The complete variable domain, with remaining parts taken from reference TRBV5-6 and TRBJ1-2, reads DAGVTQSPTHLIKTRGQQVTLRCSPKSGHDTVSWYQQALGQGPQFIFQYYEEEERQRGNFPDRFSGHQFPNYSSELNVNALLLGDSALYLCASHGRDRGLGYTFGSGTRLTVV.

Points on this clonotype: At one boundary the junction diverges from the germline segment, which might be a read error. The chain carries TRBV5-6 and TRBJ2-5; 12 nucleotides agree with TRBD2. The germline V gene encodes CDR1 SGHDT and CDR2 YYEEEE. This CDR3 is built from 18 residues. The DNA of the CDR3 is TGTGCCAGCAGCTGGAGACTAGCGGGGGTGGGCCTCCAAGAGACCCAGTACTTT. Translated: CASSWRLAGVGLQETQYF.

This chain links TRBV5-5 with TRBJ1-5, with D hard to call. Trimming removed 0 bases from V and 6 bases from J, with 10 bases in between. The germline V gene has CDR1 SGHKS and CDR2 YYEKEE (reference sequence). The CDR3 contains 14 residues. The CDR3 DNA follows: TGTGCCAGCAGCTTGGTAACTGTAGGTCAGCCCCAGCATTTT. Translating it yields CASSLVTVGQPQHF.

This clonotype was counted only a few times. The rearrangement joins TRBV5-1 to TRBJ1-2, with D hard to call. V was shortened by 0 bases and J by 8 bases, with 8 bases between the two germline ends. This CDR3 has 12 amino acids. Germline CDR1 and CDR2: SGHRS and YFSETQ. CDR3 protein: CASSLEAGGYTF. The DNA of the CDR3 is TGCGCCAGCAGCTTGGAGGCTGGCGGCTACACCTTC.

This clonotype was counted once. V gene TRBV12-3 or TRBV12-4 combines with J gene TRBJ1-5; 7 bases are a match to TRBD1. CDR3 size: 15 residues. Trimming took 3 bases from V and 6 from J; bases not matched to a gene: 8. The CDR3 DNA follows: TGTGCCAGCAGTTTGAGGGACAGCCCTTTTCAGCCCCAGCATTTT. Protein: CASSLRDSPFQPQHF.

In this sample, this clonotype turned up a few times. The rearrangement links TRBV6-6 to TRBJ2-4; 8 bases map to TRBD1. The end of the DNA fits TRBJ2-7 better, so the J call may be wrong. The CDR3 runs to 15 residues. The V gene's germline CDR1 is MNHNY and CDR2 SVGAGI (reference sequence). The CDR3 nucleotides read TGTGCCAGCAGTTCTACAGACAGGGGTCCGTTCGAGCAGTACTTC. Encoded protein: CASSSTDRGPFEQYF.

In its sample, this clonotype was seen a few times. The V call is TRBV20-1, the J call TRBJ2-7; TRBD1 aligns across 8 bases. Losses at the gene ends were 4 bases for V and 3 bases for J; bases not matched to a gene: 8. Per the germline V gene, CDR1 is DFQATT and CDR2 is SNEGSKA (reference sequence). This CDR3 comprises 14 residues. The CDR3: CSATSRGRDYEQYF. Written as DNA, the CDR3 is TGCAGTGCTACGAGCAGGGGGCGGGACTACGAGCAGTACTTC.

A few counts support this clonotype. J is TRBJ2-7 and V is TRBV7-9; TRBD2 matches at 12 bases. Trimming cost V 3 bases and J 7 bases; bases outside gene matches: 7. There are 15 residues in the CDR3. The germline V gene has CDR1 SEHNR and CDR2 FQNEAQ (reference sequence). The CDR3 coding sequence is TGTGCCAGCAGCTTTAGACTAGCGGGAGATTATGAGCAGTACTTC. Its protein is CASSFRLAGDYEQYF.

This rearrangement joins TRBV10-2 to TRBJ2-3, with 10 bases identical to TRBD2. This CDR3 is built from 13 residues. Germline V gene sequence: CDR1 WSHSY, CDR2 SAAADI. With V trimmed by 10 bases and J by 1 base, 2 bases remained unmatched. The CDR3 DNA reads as TGCGCCACCGGACTAGCGGGCACAGATACGCAGTATTTT. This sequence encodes CATGLAGTDTQYF.

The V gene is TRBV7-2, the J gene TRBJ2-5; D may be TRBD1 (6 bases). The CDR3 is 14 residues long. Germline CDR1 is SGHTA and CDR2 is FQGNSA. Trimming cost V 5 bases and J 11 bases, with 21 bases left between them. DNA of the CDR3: TGTGCCAGCAGCCCTCGGGACACCGTTACCAAGCAGTACTTC. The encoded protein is CASSPRDTVTKQYF. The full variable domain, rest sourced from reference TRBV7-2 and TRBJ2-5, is GAGVSQSPSNKVTEKGKDVELRCDPISGHTALYWYRQSLGQGLEFLIYFQGNSAPDKSGLPSDRFSAERTGGSVSTLTIQRTQQEDSAVYLCASSPRDTVTKQYFGPGTRLLVL.

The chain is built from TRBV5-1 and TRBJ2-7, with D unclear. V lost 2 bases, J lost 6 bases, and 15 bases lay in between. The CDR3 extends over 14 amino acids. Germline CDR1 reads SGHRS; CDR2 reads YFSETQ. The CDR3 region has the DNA TGCGCCAGCAGCTTTGGCCCCTTGGTCGCCGAGCAGTACTTC. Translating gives CASSFGPLVAEQYF.